This T cell receptor beta chain was documented in a study of T cells after yellow fever vaccination (dated by TCRdb to between 2018 and 2020). As for the study more broadly: The SMART-Seq v4 Ultra Low Input RNA kit was used to prepare libraries from fractions with low cell numbers. To follow T-cell clones before and after both primary and booster YFV17D yellow fever vaccination, bulk TCR alpha and beta repertoires underwent longitudinal sequencing. Two healthy male donors made up the cohort, one aged 18 to 30 years and the other aged 30 to 40 years. Blood was collected at multiple timepoints before and after primary and secondary immunization, and bulk PBMC replicates and cell subsets were isolated. On the study overall, not on this receptor specifically: Because only two donors were included in the study, the extent to which the findings can be generalized is limited. The secondary T-cell response was weaker than the primary response but faster, peaking on day 5 instead of day 15. A small fraction of clonotypes appeared in both the CD4 and CD8 compartments, likely as a result of convergent recombination. After the booster, most of the clones that had expanded following primary vaccination were detected again (around 95% of CD4 and around 87% of CD8), which suggests that memory was broadly maintained. Computational filtering was required because FACS-sorted repertoires could contain abundant contaminating clonotypes from the bulk population.

This clonotype was seen a handful of times. The antigen it recognizes is unknown. Base qualities are not recorded, but no much larger clone differs from it by a single base. The treatment or condition label, as the study defines it: live attenuated yellow fever vaccine strain. PBMCs were isolated from peripheral blood using a standard Ficoll-Paque protocol. Dynabeads CD4 and CD8 positive selection kits were used to isolate the CD4 and CD8 T-cell fractions. TriZol was used to extract RNA from bulk PBMCs, from CD4 and CD8 fractions, and from dextramer-positive and dextramer-negative fractions. TCR cDNA was synthesized by 5'RACE template switching, which introduced a universal primer site and unique molecular identifiers. Priming of cDNA synthesis was performed from both the TCR alpha and TCR beta constant segments. Libraries were amplified in two PCR steps, with sample barcodes and sequencing adapters added in the second step. Libraries were sequenced on Illumina HiSeq 2500 (2x100 bp) or NovaSeq (2x150 bp). As for the authors' bioinformatics: MIGEC handled demultiplexing of reads and collapsing into UMI consensus sequences, while MiXCR performed V(D)J alignment. Clonotypes responding to the vaccine were identified with edgeR on replicate PBMC samples, with the criteria of FDR below 0.01 and a log2 fold change above 5 up to day 15. CD4 or CD8 identity was assigned to each bulk clonotype according to whether the clonotype was present at higher abundance in the sequenced CD4 repertoire or the sequenced CD8 repertoire. TCRdb reworked the public reads: Q25 trimming with fastp, MiXCR clone assembly, productive beta chains retained. Entries that share a CDR3 protein sequence are merged under the most common genes and DNA. These V and J calls originate from TCRdb's pipeline instead of the authors' own analysis. This sample holds around 300,000 distinct CDR3 sequences; 10% to 15% were observed only once. The top ten hold around 0.55% of the sample.

The germline V gene encodes CDR1 SGHRS and CDR2 YFSETQ. V is shortened by 2 bases, J by 0 bases, and the region joining them spans 11 bases. From its cysteine to its phenylalanine, the CDR3 spans 15 amino acids. Here the CDR3 DNA is all that survives: 45 bases in frame from base 1. Sample: CD4+ T cells sorted from PBMCs, taken 45 days after the yellow fever booster vaccination. The clonotype was recovered from a young man who received the YFV17D yellow fever vaccine. Recombination joined TRBV5-1 with TRBJ1-1, with TRBD1 as a weak D call on 5 bases. The CDR3 corresponds to CASSFQPGVNTEAFF. The nucleotides read TGCGCCAGCAGCTTTCAGCCGGGGGTGAACACTGAAGCTTTCTTT.